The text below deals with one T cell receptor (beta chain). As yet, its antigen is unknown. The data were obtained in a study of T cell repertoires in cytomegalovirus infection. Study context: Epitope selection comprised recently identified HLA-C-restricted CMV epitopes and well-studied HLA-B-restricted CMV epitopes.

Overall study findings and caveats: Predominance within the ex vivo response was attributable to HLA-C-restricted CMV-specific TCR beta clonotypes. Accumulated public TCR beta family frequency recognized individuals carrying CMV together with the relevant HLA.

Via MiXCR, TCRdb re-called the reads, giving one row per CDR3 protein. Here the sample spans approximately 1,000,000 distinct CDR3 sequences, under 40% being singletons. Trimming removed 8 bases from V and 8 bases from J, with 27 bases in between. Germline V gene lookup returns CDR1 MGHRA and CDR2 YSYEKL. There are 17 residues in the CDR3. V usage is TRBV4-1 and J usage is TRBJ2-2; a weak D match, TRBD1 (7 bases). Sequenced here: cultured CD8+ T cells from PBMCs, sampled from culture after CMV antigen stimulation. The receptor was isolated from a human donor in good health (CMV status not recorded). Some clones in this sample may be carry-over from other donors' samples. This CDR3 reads CASSKEGAWAETGELFF. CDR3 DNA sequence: TGCGCCAGCTCGAAGGAGGGGGCGTGGGCAGAAACTGGGGAGCTGTTTTTT.